These 10 T cell receptor beta chains came from one sample sequenced in a study of early stage breast cancer tumors. Measured with immunoSEQ multiplex PCR; TCRdb has only the in-frame clones, and not every one. In the table there are 40,000 to 60,000 clones, 75% to 85% of which are singletons. The specimen was blood. The receptors were sampled from a person in their fifties with breast cancer.

The V gene is TRBV20-1, the J gene TRBJ1-1, with a possible D match to TRBD1 (5 bases). Germline assignment: CDR1 DFQATT and CDR2 SNEGSKA (reference sequence). V dropped 3 bases and J dropped 7 bases, with 6 bases sitting between them. The CDR3 is made up of 10 amino acids. The CDR3 protein is CSASRDEAFF. The CDR3 DNA reads TGCAGTGCTAGCAGGGATGAAGCTTTCTTT.

The chain links TRBV9 to TRBJ2-3; D tentatively reads TRBD1 or TRBD2 (5 bases each). The V end lost 0 bases, the J end lost 2 bases, and 10 bases lay between the germline ends. Germline V gene data show CDR1 as SGDLS and CDR2 as YYNGEE. This CDR3 comprises 15 residues. This chain's CDR3 is CASSVGGAVTDTQYF. CDR3 in DNA: TGTGCCAGCAGCGTAGGAGGGGCGGTCACAGATACGCAGTATTTT.

This chain connects TRBV5-6 to TRBJ1-2; TRBD1 might be the D (6 bases). Germline lookup yields CDR1 SGHDT and CDR2 YYEEEE. The CDR3 loop spans 14 amino acids. V lost 1 base and J lost 3, with 10 bases in between. The CDR3 reads CASSLTGNDYGYTF. The CDR3 coding sequence is TGTGCCAGCAGCTTGACAGGGAATGACTATGGCTACACCTTC.

The rearrangement uses TRBV5-1 and TRBJ2-2, with TRBD2 identical over 12 bases. Germline CDR1 SGHRS, CDR2 YFSETQ. J lost 5 bases, V lost 1 base, and 9 bases had no gene match. The length of the CDR3 is 18 residues. In DNA, the CDR3 is TGCGCCAGCAGCTTGCTGTCACTAGCGGGAGGAAATACCGGGGAGCTGTTTTTT. As protein: CASSLLSLAGGNTGELFF.

This chain joins TRBV2 and TRBJ2-1; no clear D gene. The V and J ends lost 4 bases and 2 bases respectively, with 9 bases between them. CDR1 SNHLY and CDR2 FYNNEI come from the germline V gene. The CDR3 consists of 14 residues. The CDR3, as DNA: TGTGCCAGCAGTGCCAGGCAGACCTACAATGAGCAGTTCTTC. Translating it yields CASSARQTYNEQFF.

The V call is TRBV2, the J call TRBJ2-3, with D possibly being TRBD1 (7 bases). The V end lost 5 bases, the J end lost 1 base, and 13 bases lay between the germline ends. Germline CDR1 SNHLY, CDR2 FYNNEI. This CDR3 is 15 amino acids long. For the CDR3, the DNA is TGTGCCAGCAGTCGCAGGGGGGCGGGCACAGATACGCAGTATTTT. It encodes CASSRRGAGTDTQYF.

The chain has TRBV7-6 and TRBJ1-1; D not certain. Trimming shortened V by 5 bases and J by 4 bases, and 11 bases separated the two germline ends. The germline V gene has CDR1 SGHVS and CDR2 FNYEAQ. This CDR3 spans 13 amino acids. CDR3 DNA: TGTGCCAGCAGCCGACAACTGGGCACTGAAGCTTTCTTT. Translation gives CASSRQLGTEAFF.

The chain uses TRBV21-1 and TRBJ1-2; the table assigns TRBD1, which was not confirmed against the DNA. TRBV21-1 is flagged as a pseudogene. The CDR3 runs 18 residues. CDR3 DNA: TGTGCCAGCACACTTTTTCCTCTACAGGGCCTCCGCGGTGGTGGCTACACCTTC. Amino acid sequence: CASTLFPLQGLRGGGYTF.

The V call is TRBV6-1, the J call TRBJ1-6; D is perhaps TRBD1 (5 bases). Trimming took off 4 bases at V and 4 bases at J, with 20 bases between the two ends. CDR1 MNHNS and CDR2 SASEGT come from the germline V gene. The CDR3 spans 18 residues. The CDR3 is CASSGGTALLLYNSPLHF. DNA of the CDR3: TGTGCCAGCAGTGGGGGGACCGCTCTCCTCCTTTATAATTCACCCCTCCACTTT.

This chain uses TRBV21-1 with TRBJ2-3; the table's D call, TRBD2, was not checked against the DNA. TRBV21-1 is noted as a pseudogene. CDR3 size: 13 residues. The CDR3: CASSVRRTDTQYF. CDR3 sequence (DNA): TGTGCCAGCTCGGTGAGGCGCACAGATACGCAGTATTTT.